The sample holds one count of the clone carrying this TCR beta chain. This record belongs to a study of blood T cell repertoires in COVID-19. As for the study in general: Nucleic acid was either cDNA or gDNA, and it came from T cells, B-cell-depleted T cells, or PBMCs.

The cohort comprised adults aged about 18 to 89 years residing in approximately 22 US areas. This CDR3 spans 16 amino acids. After removal of 5 bases from V and 8 bases from J, the junction contained 11 bases not matched to a gene. Germline V gene data show CDR1 as PRHDT and CDR2 as FYEKMQ (reference sequence). Repertoires were generated with immunoSEQ multiplex PCR, while TCRdb's copy carries only in-frame clones and drops some. Here the sample spans about 200,000 clones, roughly 80% being singletons. The sequenced material came from PBMCs or T cells enriched from blood (not recorded which). The sequence came from a man aged 40-49 years who had recovered from COVID-19. This sequence joins TRBV13 and TRBJ1-4; 10 bases align to TRBD1. The CDR3 bases are TGTGCCAGCAGCGCGGACAGGGGGGTAGGTGACGAAAAACTGTTTTTT. Residues: CASSADRGVGDEKLFF.